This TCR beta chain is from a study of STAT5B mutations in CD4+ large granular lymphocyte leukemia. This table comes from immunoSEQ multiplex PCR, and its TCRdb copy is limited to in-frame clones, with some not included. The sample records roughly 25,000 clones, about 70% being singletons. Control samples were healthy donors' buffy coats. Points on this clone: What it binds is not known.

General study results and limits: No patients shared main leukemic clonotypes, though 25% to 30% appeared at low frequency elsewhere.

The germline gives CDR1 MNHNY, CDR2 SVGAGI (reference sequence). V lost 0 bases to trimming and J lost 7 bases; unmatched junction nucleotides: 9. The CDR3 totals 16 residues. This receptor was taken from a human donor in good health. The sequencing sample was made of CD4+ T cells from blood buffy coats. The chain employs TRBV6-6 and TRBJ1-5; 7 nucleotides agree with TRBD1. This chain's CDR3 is CASSYSGDRQGQPQHF. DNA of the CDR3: TGTGCCAGCAGTTACTCCGGGGACAGACAAGGGCAGCCCCAGCATTTT.